This TCR beta chain is from a study of blood T cell repertoires in COVID-19. Study at large: The cDNA or gDNA used as material had been derived from T cells, B-cell-depleted T cells, or PBMCs.

Generated by immunoSEQ multiplex PCR, the TCRdb table keeps only in-frame clones and is missing some. The data hold 150,000 to 200,000 clones, with around 87% observed a single time. V was cut by 3 bases and J by 4 bases, with 18 bases left in between. The CDR3 is made up of 16 amino acids. Germline assignment: CDR1 KGHSH and CDR2 LQKENI. This clone was detected once. V and J are TRBV18 and TRBJ1-1; D perhaps matches TRBD1 (6 bases). This clonotype was obtained from an elderly woman in a cohort sampled during active or convalescent COVID-19. The sequenced sample consisted of peripheral blood. CDR3 sequence reads: CASSPTDLQGGTEAFF. The CDR3 DNA sequence: TGTGCCAGCTCACCGACAGATTTACAGGGCGGCACTGAAGCTTTCTTT.